This T cell receptor (beta chain) was recovered during a study of blood T cells in healthy people across ages. Sample-barcoded 5' priming and a J-beta primer mix drove a second PCR of about 6 to 12 cycles. TCRdb re-analysed the 5' RACE reads in MiXCR, keeping a single row per CDR3 protein. Of approximately 1,700,000 distinct CDR3 sequences listed, roughly two fifths are singletons. Concerning this clonotype: The antigen remains undetermined.

Study-wide results and limits: There were more naive CD4+ cells and higher diversity in long-lived donors than in aged donors.

The CDR3 is 16 residues long. From germline, CDR1 is MDHEN and CDR2 SYDVKM. There were at least 6 micrograms of total RNA extracted from every sample. The chain recombines TRBV28 with TRBJ2-4, with D maybe TRBD1 (6 bases). The DNA end is a closer match to TRBJ2-7, so the J assignment may be wrong. Sequencing used blood. The sequence came from a human donor in good health. CDR3 nucleotides: TGTGCCAGCAGTTCCACAGGGACCAAGGGTCCCTACGAGCAGTACTTC. Its translation: CASSSTGTKGPYEQYF.